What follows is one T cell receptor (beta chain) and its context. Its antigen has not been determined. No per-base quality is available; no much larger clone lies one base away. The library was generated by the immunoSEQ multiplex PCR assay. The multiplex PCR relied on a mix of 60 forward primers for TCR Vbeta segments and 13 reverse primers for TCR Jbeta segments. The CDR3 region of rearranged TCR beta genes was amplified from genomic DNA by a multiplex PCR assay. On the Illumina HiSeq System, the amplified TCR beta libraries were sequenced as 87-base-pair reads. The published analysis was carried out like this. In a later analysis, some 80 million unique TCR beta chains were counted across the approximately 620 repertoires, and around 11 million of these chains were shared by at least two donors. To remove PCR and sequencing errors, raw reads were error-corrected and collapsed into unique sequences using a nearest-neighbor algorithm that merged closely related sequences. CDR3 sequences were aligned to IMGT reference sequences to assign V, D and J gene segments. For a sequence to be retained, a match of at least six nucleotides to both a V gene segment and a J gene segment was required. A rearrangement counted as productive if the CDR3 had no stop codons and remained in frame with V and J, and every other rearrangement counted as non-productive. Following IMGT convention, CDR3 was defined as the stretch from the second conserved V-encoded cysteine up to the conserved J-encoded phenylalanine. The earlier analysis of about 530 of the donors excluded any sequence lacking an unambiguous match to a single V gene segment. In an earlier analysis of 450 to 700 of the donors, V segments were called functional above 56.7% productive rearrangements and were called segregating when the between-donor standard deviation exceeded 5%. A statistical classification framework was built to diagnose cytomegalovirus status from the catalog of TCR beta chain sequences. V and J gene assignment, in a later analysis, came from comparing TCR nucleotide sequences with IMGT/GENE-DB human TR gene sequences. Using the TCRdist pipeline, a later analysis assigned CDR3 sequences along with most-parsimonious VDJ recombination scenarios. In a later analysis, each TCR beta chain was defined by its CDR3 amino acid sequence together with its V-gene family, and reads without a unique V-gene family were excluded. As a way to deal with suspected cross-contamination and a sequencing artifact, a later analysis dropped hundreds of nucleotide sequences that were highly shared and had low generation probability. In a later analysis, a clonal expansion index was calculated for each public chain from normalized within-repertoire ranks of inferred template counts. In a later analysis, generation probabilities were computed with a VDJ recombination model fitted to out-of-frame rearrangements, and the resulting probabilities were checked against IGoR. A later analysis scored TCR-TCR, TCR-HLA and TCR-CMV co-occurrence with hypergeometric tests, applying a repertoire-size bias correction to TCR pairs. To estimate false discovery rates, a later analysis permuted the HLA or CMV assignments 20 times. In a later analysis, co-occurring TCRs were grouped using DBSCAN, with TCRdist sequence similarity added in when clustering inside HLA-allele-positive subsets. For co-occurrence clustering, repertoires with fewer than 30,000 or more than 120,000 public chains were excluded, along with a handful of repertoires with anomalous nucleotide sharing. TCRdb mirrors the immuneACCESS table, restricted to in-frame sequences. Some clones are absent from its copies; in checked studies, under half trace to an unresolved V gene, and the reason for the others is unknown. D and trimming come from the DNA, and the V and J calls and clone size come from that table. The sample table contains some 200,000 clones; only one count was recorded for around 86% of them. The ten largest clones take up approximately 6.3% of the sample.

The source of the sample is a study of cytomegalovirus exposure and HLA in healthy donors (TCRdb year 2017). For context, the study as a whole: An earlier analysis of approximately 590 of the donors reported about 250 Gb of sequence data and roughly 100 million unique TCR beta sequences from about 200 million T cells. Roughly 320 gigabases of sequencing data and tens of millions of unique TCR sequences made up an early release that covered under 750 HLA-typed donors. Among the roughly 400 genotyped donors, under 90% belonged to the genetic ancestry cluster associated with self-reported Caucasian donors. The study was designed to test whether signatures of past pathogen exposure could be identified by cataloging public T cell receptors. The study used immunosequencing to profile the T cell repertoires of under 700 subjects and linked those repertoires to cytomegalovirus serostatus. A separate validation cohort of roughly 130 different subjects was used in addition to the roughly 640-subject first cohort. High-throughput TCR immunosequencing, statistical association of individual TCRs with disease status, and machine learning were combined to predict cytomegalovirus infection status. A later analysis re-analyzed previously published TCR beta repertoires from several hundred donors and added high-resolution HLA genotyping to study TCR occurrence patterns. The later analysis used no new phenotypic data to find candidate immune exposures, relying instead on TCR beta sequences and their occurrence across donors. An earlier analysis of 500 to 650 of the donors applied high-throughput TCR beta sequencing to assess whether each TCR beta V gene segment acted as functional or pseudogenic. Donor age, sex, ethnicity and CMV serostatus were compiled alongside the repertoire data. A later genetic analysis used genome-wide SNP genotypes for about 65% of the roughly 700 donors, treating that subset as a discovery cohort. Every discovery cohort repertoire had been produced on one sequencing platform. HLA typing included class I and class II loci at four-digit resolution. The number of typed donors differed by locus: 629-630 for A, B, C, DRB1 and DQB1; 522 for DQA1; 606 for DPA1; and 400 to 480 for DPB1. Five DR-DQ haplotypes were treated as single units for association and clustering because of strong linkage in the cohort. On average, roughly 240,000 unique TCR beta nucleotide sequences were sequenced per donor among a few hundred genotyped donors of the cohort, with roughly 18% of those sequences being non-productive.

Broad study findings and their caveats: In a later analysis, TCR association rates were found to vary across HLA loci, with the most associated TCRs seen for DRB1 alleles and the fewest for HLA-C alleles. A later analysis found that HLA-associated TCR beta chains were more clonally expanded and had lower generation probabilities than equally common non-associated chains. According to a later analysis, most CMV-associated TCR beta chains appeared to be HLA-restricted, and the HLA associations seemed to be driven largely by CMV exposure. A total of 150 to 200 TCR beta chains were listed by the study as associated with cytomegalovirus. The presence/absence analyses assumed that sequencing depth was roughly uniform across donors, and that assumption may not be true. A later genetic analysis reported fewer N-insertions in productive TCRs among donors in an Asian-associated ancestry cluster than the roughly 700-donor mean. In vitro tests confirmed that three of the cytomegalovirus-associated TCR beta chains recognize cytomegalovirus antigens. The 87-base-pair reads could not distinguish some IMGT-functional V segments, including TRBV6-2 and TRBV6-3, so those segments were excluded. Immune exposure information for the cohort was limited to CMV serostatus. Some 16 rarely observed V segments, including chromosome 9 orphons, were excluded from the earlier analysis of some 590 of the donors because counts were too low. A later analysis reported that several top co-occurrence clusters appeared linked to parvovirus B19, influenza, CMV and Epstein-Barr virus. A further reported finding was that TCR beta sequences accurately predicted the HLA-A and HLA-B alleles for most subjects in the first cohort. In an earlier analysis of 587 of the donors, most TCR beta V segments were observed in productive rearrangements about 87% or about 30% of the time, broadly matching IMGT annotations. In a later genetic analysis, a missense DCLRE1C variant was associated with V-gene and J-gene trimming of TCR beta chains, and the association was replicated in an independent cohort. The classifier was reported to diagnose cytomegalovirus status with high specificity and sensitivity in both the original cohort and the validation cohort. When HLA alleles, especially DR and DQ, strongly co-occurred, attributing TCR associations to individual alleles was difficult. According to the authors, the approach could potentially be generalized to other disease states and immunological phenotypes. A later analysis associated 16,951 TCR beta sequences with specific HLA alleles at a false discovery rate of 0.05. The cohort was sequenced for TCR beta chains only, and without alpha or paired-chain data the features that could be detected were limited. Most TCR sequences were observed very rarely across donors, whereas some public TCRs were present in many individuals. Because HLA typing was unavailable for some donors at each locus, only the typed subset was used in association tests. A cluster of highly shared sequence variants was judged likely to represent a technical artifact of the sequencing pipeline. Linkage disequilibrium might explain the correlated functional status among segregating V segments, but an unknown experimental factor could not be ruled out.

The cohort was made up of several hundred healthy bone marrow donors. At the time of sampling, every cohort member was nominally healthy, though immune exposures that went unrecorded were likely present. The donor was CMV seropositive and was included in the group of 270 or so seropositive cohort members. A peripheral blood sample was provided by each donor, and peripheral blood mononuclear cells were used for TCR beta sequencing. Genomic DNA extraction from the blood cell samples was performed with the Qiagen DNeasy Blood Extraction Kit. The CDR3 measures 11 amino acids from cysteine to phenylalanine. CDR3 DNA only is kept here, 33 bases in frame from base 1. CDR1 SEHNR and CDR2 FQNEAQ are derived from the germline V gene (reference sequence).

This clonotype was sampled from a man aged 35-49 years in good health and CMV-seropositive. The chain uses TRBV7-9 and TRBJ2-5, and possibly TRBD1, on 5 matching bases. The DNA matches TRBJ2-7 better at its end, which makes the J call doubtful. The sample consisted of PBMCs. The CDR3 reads CASSEGAEQYF. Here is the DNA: TGTGCCAGCAGCGAAGGGGCCGAGCAGTACTTC.